This T cell receptor (beta chain) was recorded in a study of T cells in Graves' hyperthyroidism and ophthalmopathy. TCR beta CDR3 regions were amplified from RNA transcripts. The HTBI primer set drove a first-round RT-PCR of the TCR CDR3. TCRdb itself ran the multiplex PCR reads through MiXCR, one entry per CDR3 protein. Among about 560,000 distinct CDR3 sequences, 15% to 20% were seen once, and the ten largest hold 18%. The CDR3 has 14 amino acids. V was pared by 2 bases and J by 4 bases, with 10 bases between. Germline V gives CDR1 ENHRY, CDR2 SYGVKD. Newly diagnosed hyperthyroidism patients aged 18 to 65 years had disease lasting under 2 months.

Sequenced material: blood. The rearrangement links TRBV10-3 to TRBJ2-3; D gene uncertain. The TCR sequence derives from a woman under 30 with Graves' hyperthyroidism. This CDR3 is CAISETSPPDTQYF. The CDR3 DNA sequence: TGTGCCATCAGTGAGACCTCCCCCCCAGATACGCAGTATTTT.